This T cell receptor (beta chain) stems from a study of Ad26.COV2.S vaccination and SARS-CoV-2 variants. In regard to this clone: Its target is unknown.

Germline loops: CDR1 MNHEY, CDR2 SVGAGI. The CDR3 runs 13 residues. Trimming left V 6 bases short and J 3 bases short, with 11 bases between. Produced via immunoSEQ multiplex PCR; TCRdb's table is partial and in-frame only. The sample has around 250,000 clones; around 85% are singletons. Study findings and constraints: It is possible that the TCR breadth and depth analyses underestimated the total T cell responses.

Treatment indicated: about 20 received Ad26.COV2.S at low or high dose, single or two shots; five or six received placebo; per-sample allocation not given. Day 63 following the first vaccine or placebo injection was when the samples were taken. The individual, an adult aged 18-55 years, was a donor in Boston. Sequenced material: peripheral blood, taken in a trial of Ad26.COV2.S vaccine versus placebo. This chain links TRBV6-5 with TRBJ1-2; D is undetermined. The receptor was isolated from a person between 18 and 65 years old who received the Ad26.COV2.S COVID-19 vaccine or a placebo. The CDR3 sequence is CASSTTPDYGYTF. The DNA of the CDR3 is TGTGCCAGCAGCACCACACCGGACTATGGCTACACCTTC.